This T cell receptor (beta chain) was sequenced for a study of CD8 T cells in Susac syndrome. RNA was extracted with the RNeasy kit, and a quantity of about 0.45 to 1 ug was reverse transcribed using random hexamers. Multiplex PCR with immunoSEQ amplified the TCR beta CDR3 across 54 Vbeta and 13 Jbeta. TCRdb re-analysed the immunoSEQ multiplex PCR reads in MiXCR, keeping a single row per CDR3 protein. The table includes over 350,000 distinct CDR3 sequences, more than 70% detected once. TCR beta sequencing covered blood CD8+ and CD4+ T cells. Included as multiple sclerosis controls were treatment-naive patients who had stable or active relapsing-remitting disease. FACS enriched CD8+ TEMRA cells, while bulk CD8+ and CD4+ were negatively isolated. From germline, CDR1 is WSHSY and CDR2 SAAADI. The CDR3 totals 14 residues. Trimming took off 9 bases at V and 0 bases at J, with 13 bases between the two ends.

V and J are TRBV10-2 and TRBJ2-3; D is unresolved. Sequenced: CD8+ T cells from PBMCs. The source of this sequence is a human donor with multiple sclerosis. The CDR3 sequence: CASTTPWSTDTQYF. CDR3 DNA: TGCGCCAGTACGACACCCTGGAGCACAGATACGCAGTATTTT.